This T cell receptor beta chain was retrieved from a study of blood T cell repertoires in COVID-19. Study context: COVID-19 samples from acute and convalescent phases originated in the United States, Italy and Spain. In each case, the material was cDNA or gDNA derived from T cells, B-cell-depleted T cells, or PBMCs.

V lost 4 bases to trimming and J lost 2 bases; unmatched junction nucleotides: 20. Germline CDR1 MGHRA, CDR2 YSYEKL. This CDR3 comprises 21 residues. Assay: immunoSEQ multiplex PCR; the TCRdb copy retains only in-frame clones and omits some. The sample carries some 260,000 clones, 70% to 85% recorded once. Sequencing was performed on peripheral blood. This receptor was taken from an older man with acute or convalescent COVID-19. V gene TRBV4-1 combines with J gene TRBJ2-1, with 10 bases lining up with TRBD2. This CDR3 reads CASSPPPGESGGARAYNEQFF. The CDR3 DNA is TGCGCCAGCAGCCCCCCCCCGGGAGAAAGCGGGGGGGCCAGGGCCTACAATGAGCAGTTCTTC.